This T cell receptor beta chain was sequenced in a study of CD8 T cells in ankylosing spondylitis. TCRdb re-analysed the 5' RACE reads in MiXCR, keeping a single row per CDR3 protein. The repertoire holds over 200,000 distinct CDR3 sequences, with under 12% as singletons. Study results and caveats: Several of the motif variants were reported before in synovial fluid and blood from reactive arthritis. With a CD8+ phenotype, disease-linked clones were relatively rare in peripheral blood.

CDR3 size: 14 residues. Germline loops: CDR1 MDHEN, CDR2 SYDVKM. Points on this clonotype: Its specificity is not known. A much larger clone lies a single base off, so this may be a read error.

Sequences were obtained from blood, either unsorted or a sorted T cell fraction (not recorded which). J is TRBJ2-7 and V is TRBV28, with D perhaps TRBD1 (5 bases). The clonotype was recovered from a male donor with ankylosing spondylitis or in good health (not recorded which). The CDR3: CASSTPRVPYEQHF. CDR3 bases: TGTGCCAGCAGTACCCCCAGGGTCCCCTACGAGCAGCACTTC.